Listed below are T cell receptor beta chains from one sample, sequenced in a study of graft-versus-host responses after intestinal transplantation. Clones were read by immunoSEQ multiplex PCR, and TCRdb kept only the in-frame ones, dropping some. The sample has just over 95,000 clones, 80% to 95% seen once; the top ten hold roughly 0.17%. The antigens for these receptors are not known. The sequenced sample was unstimulated CD4+ T cells sorted from spleen or lymph node cells, obtained before intestinal transplant. Receptors were obtained from a human donor who received an intestinal transplant. The CDR3 runs from the conserved cysteine through the conserved F or W. Fields, in order: J gene, V gene, clone size, D gene, CDR3 protein, CDR3 DNA. The D gene is left open where the match is weak. Only some rows state a clone size, as once, few, many or a class for expanded clones.

>TRBJ2-2|TRBV28|-|TRBD1
CASSRTGTGGPGELFF
TGTGCCAGCAGTCGCACCGGGACAGGGGGCCCCGGGGAGCTGTTTTTT
>TRBJ1-1|TRBV15|-|-
CATSRDIRTRDTEAFF
TGTGCCACCAGCAGAGATATAAGGACCAGGGACACTGAAGCTTTCTTT
>TRBJ2-2|TRBV19|-|TRBD1
CASILQGANTGELFF
TGTGCCAGTATCTTACAGGGGGCGAACACCGGGGAGCTGTTTTTT
>TRBJ1-2|TRBV7-6|-|TRBD1
CASSSIDRGPGYGYTF
TGTGCCAGCAGCTCCATTGACAGGGGGCCTGGGTATGGCTACACCTTC
>TRBJ2-7|TRBV9|-|-
CASSGNRGGQQYF
TGTGCCAGCAGCGGAAACAGGGGAGGACAGCAGTACTTC
>TRBJ2-5|TRBV25-1|few|TRBD2
CASSPLIRGAGGVETQYF
TGTGCCAGCAGTCCACTCATTCGGGGGGCGGGAGGGGTAGAGACCCAGTACTTC
>TRBJ2-5|TRBV29-1|-|TRBD1
CSALDRGQETQYF
TGCAGCGCCCTGGACAGGGGCCAAGAGACCCAGTACTTC
>TRBJ1-4|TRBV19|-|TRBD1
CASSLRTGRVYEKLFF
TGTGCCAGTAGTCTAAGGACAGGCCGGGTGTATGAAAAACTGTTTTTT
>TRBJ2-3|TRBV7-8|-|TRBD2
CASSLGAGADTQYF
TGTGCCAGCAGCTTAGGGGCGGGAGCAGATACGCAGTATTTT
>TRBJ2-1|TRBV6-5|-|-
CASSLSRAEQFF
TGTGCCAGCAGTTTGTCGAGAGCTGAGCAGTTCTTC
>TRBJ2-7|TRBV5-1|-|-
CASSESGTRSYEQYF
TGCGCCAGCAGCGAATCAGGGACACGGTCCTACGAGCAGTACTTC
>TRBJ1-1|TRBV6-5|-|-
CASIHGAGENTEAFF
TGTGCCAGCATACACGGGGCGGGGGAGAACACTGAAGCTTTCTTT
>TRBJ1-5|TRBV7-8|-|-
CASSLAIQGWQPQHF
TGTGCCAGCAGCTTAGCGATACAGGGATGGCAGCCCCAGCATTTT
>TRBJ2-2|TRBV30|-|TRBD2
CAKLGAGGPGELFF
TGTGCCAAACTCGGAGCGGGAGGGCCCGGGGAGCTGTTTTTT
>TRBJ2-1|TRBV28|-|TRBD2
CASSLSPLAGGNEQFF
TGTGCCAGCAGTTTATCCCCCCTAGCGGGAGGCAATGAGCAGTTCTTC
>TRBJ2-7|TRBV14|-|-
CASRDSSYEQYF
TGTGCCAGCAGGGACAGCTCCTACGAGCAGTACTTC
>TRBJ1-4|TRBV2|-|TRBD1
CASGTGTTNEKLFF
TGTGCCAGCGGGACAGGGACTACTAATGAAAAACTGTTTTTT
>TRBJ1-2|TRBV9|-|-
CASSPSGDLNYGYTF
TGTGCCAGCAGCCCGTCAGGGGACCTAAACTATGGCTACACCTTC
>TRBJ2-5|TRBV5-1|-|-
CASSLTGYQETQYF
TGCGCCAGCAGCCTAACAGGGTACCAAGAGACCCAGTACTTC
>TRBJ2-4|TRBV5-4|few|TRBD1
CASSPWTGLAKNIQYF
TGTGCCAGCAGCCCGTGGACAGGGCTAGCCAAAAACATTCAGTACTTC